This TCR beta chain was observed in a study of pediatric ulcerative colitis. From germline, CDR1 is SGDLS and CDR2 YYNGEE. The CDR3 length is 13 residues. V was cut by 0 bases and J by 2 bases, with 5 bases left in between. Repertoires were generated with immunoSEQ multiplex PCR, while TCRdb's copy carries only in-frame clones and drops some. Of tens of thousands of clones in the sample, over 60% were seen once. This clone is labeled medium-sized. The rectum was sampled with one to two pinch biopsies at colonoscopy. V gene TRBV9 combines with J gene TRBJ1-2; D unresolved. What was sequenced was gut tissue. The receptor was isolated from a boy between 10 and 17 years old with severe ulcerative colitis. CDR3 coding DNA: TGTGCCAGCAGCGTAGGTGAGAACTATGGCTACACCTTC. Protein sequence: CASSVGENYGYTF. The variable domain in full, with the rest retrieved from reference TRBV9 and TRBJ1-2, is DSGVTQTPKHLITATGQRVTLRCSPRSGDLSVYWYQQSLDQGLQFLIQYYNGEERAKGNILERFSAQQFPDLHSELNLSSLELGDSALYFCASSVGENYGYTFGSGTRLTVV.